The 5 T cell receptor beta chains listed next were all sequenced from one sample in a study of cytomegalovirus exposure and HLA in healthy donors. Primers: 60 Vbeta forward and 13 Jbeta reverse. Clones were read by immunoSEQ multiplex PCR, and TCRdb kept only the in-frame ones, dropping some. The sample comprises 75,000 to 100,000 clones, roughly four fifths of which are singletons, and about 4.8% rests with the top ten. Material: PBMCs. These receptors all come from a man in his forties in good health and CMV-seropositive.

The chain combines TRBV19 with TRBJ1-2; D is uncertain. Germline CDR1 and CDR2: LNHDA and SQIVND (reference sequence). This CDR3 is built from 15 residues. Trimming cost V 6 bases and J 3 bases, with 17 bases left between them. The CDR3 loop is CASRPAGPPHYGYTF. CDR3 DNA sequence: TGTGCCAGTAGGCCAGCGGGCCCCCCCCACTATGGCTACACCTTC.

The chain's CDR3 is CSVYRDLGGDNEQFF. DNA of the CDR3: TGCAGCGTTTACCGGGATCTGGGGGGAGACAATGAGCAGTTCTTC. The rearrangement joins TRBV29-1 to TRBJ2-1; tentatively, D is TRBD2 (6 bases). Deletions cut 5 bases from V and 5 bases from J, with 19 bases between. The CDR3 covers 15 residues. Germline V CDR1 and CDR2: SQVTM, ANQGSEA.

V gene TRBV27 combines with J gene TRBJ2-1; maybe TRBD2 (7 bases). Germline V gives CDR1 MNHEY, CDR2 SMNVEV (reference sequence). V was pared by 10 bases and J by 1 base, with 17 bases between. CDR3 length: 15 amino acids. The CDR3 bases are TGTGCCACCAAGTGGGGGGGCAAGTCCTACAATGAGCAGTTCTTC. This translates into CATKWGGKSYNEQFF.

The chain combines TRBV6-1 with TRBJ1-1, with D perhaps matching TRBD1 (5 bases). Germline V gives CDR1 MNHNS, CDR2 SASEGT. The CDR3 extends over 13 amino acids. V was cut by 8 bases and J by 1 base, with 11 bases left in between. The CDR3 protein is CASSRVPNTEAFF. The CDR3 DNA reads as TGTGCCAGCTCCAGGGTCCCGAACACTGAAGCTTTCTTT.

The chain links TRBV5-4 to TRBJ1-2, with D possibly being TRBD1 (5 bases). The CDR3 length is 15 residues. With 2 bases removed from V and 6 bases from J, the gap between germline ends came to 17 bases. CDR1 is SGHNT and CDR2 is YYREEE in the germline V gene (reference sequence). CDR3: CASSFVTGTFDGYTF. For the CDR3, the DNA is TGTGCCAGCAGCTTTGTAACAGGAACATTCGATGGCTACACCTTC.